This T cell receptor (beta chain) was identified in a study of early T cells in non-severe SARS-CoV-2 infection. As to this clonotype: The antigen remains undetermined. A much larger clone lies one base from this, so it may be a read error.

Tagging with unique molecular identifiers was applied to individual cDNA molecules. TCRdb passed the 5' RACE reads through MiXCR, listing each CDR3 protein once. In the table there are over 50,000 distinct CDR3 sequences, about 12% of which are singletons. Study-level findings and limits: Sequences matched to VDJdb favored anti-spike CD8 responses, while private and CD4 specificities were missed.

The CDR3 is 14 amino acids. Looked up from germline, CDR1 is WNHNN and CDR2 is SYGVQD (reference sequence). V is TRBV10-1 and J is TRBJ2-5; TRBD1 agrees at 9 bases. The sample was whole blood. The sequence derives from an adult who was a healthcare worker with PCR-confirmed SARS-CoV-2 infection or an uninfected control (not recorded which). Here the CDR3 reads CTRGDRDLRETQYF. The CDR3 bases are TGCACCAGAGGGGACAGGGATCTTCGGGAGACCCAGTACTTC.